This TCR beta chain was captured in a study of shared clonotypes between healthy human individuals. About the study: CD4 naive and memory got three plates each, CD8 naive two, CD8 memory one.

This CDR3 is 14 amino acids long. Per the germline V gene, CDR1 is MNHNS and CDR2 is SASEGT. V lost 6 bases, J lost 2 bases, and 10 bases lay in between. Only one count was recorded for this clone. The same CDR3 also results from other DNA sequences found in this sample. From CD4+ cells came CD45RA+ naive and CD45RA-negative memory subsets. Original handling: Without quality scores, immunoSEQ junctional reads could not be filtered like full-length reads. The method was immunoSEQ multiplex PCR; TCRdb's version includes in-frame clones alone and lacks a portion of them. That table furnishes V, J and clone size, whereas the DNA furnished D and trimming. The sample contains over 2 million clones, approximately 90% of which appear only once.

This clonotype was sampled from a man between 18 and 35 years old in good health. Some clones in this sample may be carry-over from other donors' samples. The chain combines TRBV6-1 with TRBJ2-2; D remains unclear. Input material: naive CD4+ T cells from PBMCs. The subset denotes: CD45RA+ positively selected. The CDR3 protein is CASRAGLNTGELFF. CDR3 nucleotide sequence: TGTGCCAGCAGGGCAGGCCTAAACACCGGGGAGCTGTTTTTT.